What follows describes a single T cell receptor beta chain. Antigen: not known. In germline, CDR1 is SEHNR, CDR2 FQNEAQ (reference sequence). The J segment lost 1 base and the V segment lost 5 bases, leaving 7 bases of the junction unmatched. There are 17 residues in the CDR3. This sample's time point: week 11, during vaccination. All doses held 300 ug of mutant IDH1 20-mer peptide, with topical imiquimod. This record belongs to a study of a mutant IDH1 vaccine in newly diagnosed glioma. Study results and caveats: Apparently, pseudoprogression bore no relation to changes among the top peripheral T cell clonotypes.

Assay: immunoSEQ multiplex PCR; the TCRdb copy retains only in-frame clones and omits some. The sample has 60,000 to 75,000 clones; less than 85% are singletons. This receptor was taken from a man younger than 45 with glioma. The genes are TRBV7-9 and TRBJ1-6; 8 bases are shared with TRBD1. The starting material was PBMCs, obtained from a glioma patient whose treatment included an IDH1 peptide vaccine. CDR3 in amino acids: CASSQGAGESYNSPLHF. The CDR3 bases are TGTGCCAGCAGCCAGGGGGCAGGGGAGTCCTATAATTCACCCCTCCACTTT.